This T cell receptor (beta chain) was captured in a study of cytomegalovirus exposure and HLA in healthy donors. General study findings and limits: Cytomegalovirus status, reportedly, was diagnosed with high specificity and sensitivity by the classifier. First-cohort TCR clusters were later found to tend to co-occur in the 120 or so validation repertoires. There were some public TCRs occurring in many donors, but most TCR sequences were rare.

Profiling relied on immunoSEQ multiplex PCR, and the TCRdb table lists in-frame clones only, not all of them. This table holds approximately 82,000 clones, 90% to 95% found once. The germline V gene has CDR1 SGHDT and CDR2 YYEEEE. V lost 4 bases and J lost 8; bases outside the gene matches: 10. There are 15 residues in the CDR3. Turning to this clone: What it binds is not known.

Sequencing was performed on PBMCs. The rearrangement uses TRBV5-6 and TRBJ1-2, with TRBD1 matching over 11 bases. The receptor's source is a man in his late teens or twenties in good health and CMV-seronegative. The CDR3, as DNA: TGTGCCAGCAGCCTATGGACAGGGGGCGCGCAGGGCTACACCTTC. It yields the protein CASSLWTGGAQGYTF.